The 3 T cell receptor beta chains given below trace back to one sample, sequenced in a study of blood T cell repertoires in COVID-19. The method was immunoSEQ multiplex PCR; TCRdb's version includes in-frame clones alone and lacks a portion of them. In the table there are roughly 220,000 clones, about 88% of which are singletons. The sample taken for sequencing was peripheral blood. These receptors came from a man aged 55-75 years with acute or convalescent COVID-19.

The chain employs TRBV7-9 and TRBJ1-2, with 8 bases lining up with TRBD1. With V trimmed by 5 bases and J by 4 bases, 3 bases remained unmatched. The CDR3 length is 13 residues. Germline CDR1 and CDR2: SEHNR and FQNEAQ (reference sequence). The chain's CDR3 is CASSGQGGYGYTF. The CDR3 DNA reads TGTGCCAGCAGCGGACAGGGTGGCTATGGCTACACCTTC.

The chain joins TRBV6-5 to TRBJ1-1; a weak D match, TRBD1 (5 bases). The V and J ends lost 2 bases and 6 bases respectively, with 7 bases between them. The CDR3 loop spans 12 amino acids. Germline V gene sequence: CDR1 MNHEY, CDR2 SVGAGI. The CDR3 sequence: CASSYRGAEAFF. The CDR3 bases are TGTGCCAGCAGTTACAGGGGTGCTGAAGCTTTCTTT.

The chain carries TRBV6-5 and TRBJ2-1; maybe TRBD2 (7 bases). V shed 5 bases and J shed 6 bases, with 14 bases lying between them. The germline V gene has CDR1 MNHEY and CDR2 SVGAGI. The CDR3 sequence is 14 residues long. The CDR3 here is CASSPLGGANEQFF. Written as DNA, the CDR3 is TGTGCCAGCAGTCCGCTTGGGGGGGCCAATGAGCAGTTCTTC.